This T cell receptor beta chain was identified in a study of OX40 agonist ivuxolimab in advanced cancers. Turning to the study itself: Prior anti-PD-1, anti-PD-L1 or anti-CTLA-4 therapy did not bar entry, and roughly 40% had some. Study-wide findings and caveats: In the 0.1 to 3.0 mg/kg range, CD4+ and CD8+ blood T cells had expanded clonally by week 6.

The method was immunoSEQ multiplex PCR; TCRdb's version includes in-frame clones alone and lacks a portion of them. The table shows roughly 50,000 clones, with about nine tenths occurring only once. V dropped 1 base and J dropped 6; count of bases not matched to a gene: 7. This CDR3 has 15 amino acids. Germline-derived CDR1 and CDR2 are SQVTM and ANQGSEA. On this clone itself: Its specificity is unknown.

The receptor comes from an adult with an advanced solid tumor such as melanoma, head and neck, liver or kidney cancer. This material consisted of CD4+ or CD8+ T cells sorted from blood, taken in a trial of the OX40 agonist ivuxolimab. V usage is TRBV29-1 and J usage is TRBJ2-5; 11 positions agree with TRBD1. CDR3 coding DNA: TGCAGCGTTGAAGGACGGGACAGGGGGGACAAGACCCAGTACTTC. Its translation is CSVEGRDRGDKTQYF.